The 32 T cell receptor beta chains below all came from one sample that was sequenced in a study of blood T cell repertoires in COVID-19. Only in-frame clones appear in the TCRdb table, and some are missing; sequencing was by immunoSEQ multiplex PCR. Of about 89,000 clones in the sample, roughly 80% are singletons; the top ten hold roughly 53%. Input material: peripheral blood. The receptors come from a human donor in a cohort sampled during active COVID-19.

J is TRBJ2-2 and V is TRBV11-2; no definite D call. V shed 5 bases and J shed 5 bases, with 3 bases lying between them. Germline V gene lookup returns CDR1 SGHAT and CDR2 FQNNGV. This CDR3 is built from 11 residues. DNA of the CDR3: TGTGCCAGCAGCCTGACCGGGGAGCTGTTTTTT. This encodes CASSLTGELFF.

This clone was counted a few times. The DNA of the CDR3 is TGCAGTGCTAGTGGGGACAGGGGGACAGAGACCCAGTACTTC. Protein product: CSASGDRGTETQYF. The rearrangement uses TRBV20-1 and TRBJ2-5; 11 positions agree with TRBD1. Germline CDR1 DFQATT, CDR2 SNEGSKA (reference sequence). The trim removed 3 bases at V and 4 bases at J, leaving 4 bases unmatched. The CDR3 length is 14 residues.

The V gene is TRBV30, the J gene TRBJ2-7, with a possible D match to TRBD1 (5 bases). CDR1 and CDR2 (germline): GTSNPN, SVGIG (reference sequence). This CDR3 region has 14 residues. Here the CDR3 reads CAGRSDMSSYEQYF. The CDR3, as DNA: TGTGCGGGGCGGTCGGATATGAGCTCCTACGAGCAGTACTTC.

The chain has TRBV6-4 and TRBJ2-1; the D gene is possibly TRBD1 (5 bases). The V end lost 2 bases, the J end lost 10 bases, and 6 bases lay between the germline ends. Germline V gene lookup returns CDR1 MRHNA and CDR2 SNTAGT. CDR3 length: 11 residues. The CDR3 DNA sequence: TGTGCCAGCAGTGACGGGGCAGAGCAGTTCTTC. Translated, it gives CASSDGAEQFF.

This chain links TRBV28 with TRBJ1-5; D is perhaps TRBD1 (6 bases). Trimming took 6 bases from V and 6 from J, leaving 18 bases between them. This CDR3 has 15 amino acids. Germline CDR1 reads MDHEN; CDR2 reads SYDVKM. In DNA, the CDR3 is TGTGCCAGCAGCCAATCGACAGGTTTCGTTCAGCCCCAGCATTTT. Translated: CASSQSTGFVQPQHF. The full variable domain, with the rest looked up from reference TRBV28 and TRBJ1-5, is DVKVTQSSRYLVKRTGEKVFLECVQDMDHENMFWYRQDPGLGLRLIYFSYDVKMKEKGDIPEGYSVSREKKERFSLILESASTNQTSMYLCASSQSTGFVQPQHFGDGTRLSIL.

This clone was detected only once. The chain couples TRBV6-5 to TRBJ2-1; D is uncertain. The CDR3 spans 15 residues. V was pared by 5 bases and J by 9 bases, with 20 bases between. Germline loops: CDR1 MNHEY, CDR2 SVGAGI. The CDR3 spells CASSPKATLSGEQFF. DNA of the CDR3: TGTGCCAGCAGTCCGAAAGCGACCCTGAGTGGTGAGCAGTTCTTC.

The gene calls are TRBV19 and TRBJ2-2, with D perhaps TRBD2 (6 bases). Germline V gives CDR1 LNHDA, CDR2 SQIVND (reference sequence). CDR3 length: 19 amino acids. Trimming stripped 9 bases from V and 6 bases from J, with 32 bases between. The CDR3 DNA follows: TGTGCCAGGCAAACCAAGCCCCCATGGGGGGATTCGTTGCCCGGGGAGCTGTTTTTT. This translates into CARQTKPPWGDSLPGELFF.

The rearrangement joins TRBV6-1 to TRBJ2-2, with D perhaps TRBD2 (5 bases). The CDR3 covers 14 residues. Germline lookup yields CDR1 MNHNS and CDR2 SASEGT. The V end lost 3 bases, the J end lost 3 bases, and 8 bases lay between the germline ends. CDR3 sequence: CASSERAYTGELFF. Here the CDR3 DNA reads TGTGCCAGCAGTGAGAGGGCATACACCGGGGAGCTGTTTTTT.

V is TRBV27 and J is TRBJ2-7, with 9 bases fitting TRBD1. V trimming: 5 bases; J trimming: 2 bases; junction bases outside the gene matches: 10. Per the germline V gene, CDR1 is MNHEY and CDR2 is SMNVEV (reference sequence). The CDR3 runs to 16 residues. The CDR3 loop is CASSDVGTGRTYEQYF. CDR3 sequence (DNA): TGTGCCAGCAGTGACGTTGGGACAGGGAGAACCTACGAGCAGTACTTC.

V and J are TRBV10-3 and TRBJ2-7; TRBD2 agrees at 8 bases. V lost 6 bases, J lost 3 bases, and 7 bases stayed unmatched. This CDR3 has 14 amino acids. Germline loops: CDR1 ENHRY, CDR2 SYGVKD. CDR3 loop: CAISTSGPNYEQYF. The CDR3 coding sequence is TGTGCCATCAGCACTAGCGGACCCAACTACGAGCAGTACTTC.

This clone occurred many times. The chain employs TRBV4-1 and TRBJ1-5; D is uncertain. Trimming took 1 base from V and 3 from J, leaving 10 bases between them. In germline, CDR1 is MGHRA, CDR2 YSYEKL. The CDR3 has 15 amino acids. CDR3: CASSQVTTANQPQHF. The CDR3 bases are TGCGCCAGCAGCCAAGTTACAACAGCCAATCAGCCCCAGCATTTT.

The V call is TRBV27, the J call TRBJ2-2; TRBD2 aligns across 12 bases. Per the germline V gene, CDR1 is MNHEY and CDR2 is SMNVEV (reference sequence). J lost 5 bases, V lost 6 bases, and 22 bases had no gene match. The CDR3 contains 21 residues. The chain's CDR3 is CASSHLRVPLAGGPGTGELFF. CDR3 in DNA: TGTGCCAGCAGCCACCTTCGAGTTCCTCTAGCGGGAGGGCCGGGGACCGGGGAGCTGTTTTTT.

The rearrangement links TRBV7-6 to TRBJ2-3; 12 bases are a match to TRBD2. CDR3 size: 19 residues. V dropped 1 base and J dropped 0; count of bases not matched to a gene: 8. CDR1 is SGHVS and CDR2 is FNYEAQ in the germline V gene. The CDR3 here is CASSLETSGSRISTDTQYF. The CDR3 region has the DNA TGTGCCAGCAGCTTAGAGACTAGCGGGAGCCGAATTAGCACAGATACGCAGTATTTT.

V is TRBV5-1 and J is TRBJ1-4; the D gene is possibly TRBD1 (5 bases). The germline gives CDR1 SGHRS, CDR2 YFSETQ. Trimming took off 8 bases at V and 8 bases at J, with 19 bases between the two ends. CDR3 length: 14 amino acids. Here the CDR3 reads CASRGHSKGEKLFF. The CDR3 DNA sequence: TGCGCCAGTCGCGGCCACTCCAAGGGGGAAAAACTGTTTTTT.

This sequence joins TRBV19 and TRBJ2-2, with D perhaps matching TRBD1 (6 bases). V gave up 4 bases and J gave up 2 bases, with 20 bases separating them. CDR1 LNHDA and CDR2 SQIVND come from the germline V gene (reference sequence). The CDR3 has 18 amino acids. CDR3 sequence (DNA): TGTGCCAGTAGTAGAGACGGTCCCGGACAGTCAAACACCGGGGAGCTGTTTTTT. Protein: CASSRDGPGQSNTGELFF.

This clone came up once. This sequence joins TRBV30 and TRBJ1-2; D unresolved. Trimming pared 5 bases from V and 4 bases from J, leaving 11 bases between. The germline gives CDR1 GTSNPN, CDR2 SVGIG (reference sequence). This CDR3 is built from 12 residues. The CDR3 loop is CAWRGSGYGYTF. The CDR3 DNA follows: TGTGCCTGGCGAGGCAGCGGCTATGGCTACACCTTC.

The V and J genes are TRBV7-9 and TRBJ2-2; 11 bases map to TRBD2. The trim removed 4 bases at V and 6 bases at J, leaving 10 bases unmatched. Germline values: CDR1 SEHNR, CDR2 FQNEAQ (reference sequence). The CDR3 is 17 amino acids. In DNA form, the CDR3 reads TGTGCCAGCAGCTCCTTTACTAGCGGGAGCTTACCCGGGGAGCTGTTTTTT. Its translation is CASSSFTSGSLPGELFF.

The chain carries TRBV4-1 and TRBJ2-5; 13 positions match TRBD2. This CDR3 has 15 amino acids. The V gene's germline CDR1 is MGHRA and CDR2 YSYEKL. J was trimmed by 4 bases and V by 6 bases; bases with no gene match: 5. The CDR3 sequence is CASSPGLAGVETQYF. The CDR3 DNA reads as TGCGCCAGCAGTCCCGGACTAGCGGGAGTAGAGACCCAGTACTTC.

In this sample, this clone turned up a few times. The chain combines TRBV28 with TRBJ2-7; 7 bases match TRBD1. Germline loops: CDR1 MDHEN, CDR2 SYDVKM. CDR3 length: 13 amino acids. V was clipped by 4 bases and J by 5 bases; unmatched bases: 5. In DNA, the CDR3 is TGTGCCAGCAGTTGGACAGGACCCCACGAGCAGTACTTC. Amino acids: CASSWTGPHEQYF.

The J gene is TRBJ2-3, the V gene TRBV19, with a possible D match to TRBD1 (8 bases). The V gene lost 7 bases and the J gene lost 3 bases, with 14 bases spanning the gap. This CDR3 spans 14 amino acids. CDR1 is LNHDA and CDR2 is SQIVND in the germline V gene (reference sequence). The CDR3 DNA reads TGTGCCAGTACGCTACAGGGGGGGACAGATACGCAGTATTTT. Protein product: CASTLQGGTDTQYF.

The rearrangement uses TRBV11-2 and TRBJ2-1; TRBD2 might be the D (5 bases). The germline gives CDR1 SGHAT, CDR2 FQNNGV. The CDR3 has 17 residues. Trimming removed 5 bases from V and 0 bases from J, with 17 bases in between. The CDR3 DNA is TGTGCCAGCAGCAAGAGAGTCGGACTGAGCTCCTACAATGAGCAGTTCTTC. Encoded protein: CASSKRVGLSSYNEQFF.

Comments on this clone: Relative to the germline gene, one junction end is altered; a read error may explain this. The chain has TRBV6-1 and TRBJ2-1, with 9 bases that match TRBD2. The germline V gene encodes CDR1 MNHNS and CDR2 SASEGT. This CDR3 is 14 amino acids long. This chain's CDR3 is CASSKAGGSHEQFF. CDR3 in DNA: TGTGCCAGCAGTAAAGCGGGAGGAAGCCATGAGCAGTTCTTC.

For the CDR3, the DNA is TGTGCCAGCAGCGGAGAACTAGCGATCAATGAGCAGTTCTTC. It is translated as CASSGELAINEQFF. The V and J genes are TRBV7-9 and TRBJ2-1; 7 nucleotides line up with TRBD2. CDR3 length: 14 residues. Looked up from germline, CDR1 is SEHNR and CDR2 is FQNEAQ (reference sequence). V was clipped by 5 bases and J by 6 bases; unmatched bases: 7.

The chain uses TRBV19 and TRBJ2-1, with D maybe TRBD1 (5 bases). CDR1 and CDR2 (germline): LNHDA, SQIVND (reference sequence). There are 15 residues in the CDR3. V shed 4 bases and J shed 2 bases, with 12 bases lying between them. This CDR3 is CASSTSQEPYNEQFF. The DNA for the CDR3 is TGTGCCAGTAGTACCTCACAGGAACCCTACAATGAGCAGTTCTTC.

CDR3 amino acids: CSTHQGVRTDTQYF. CDR3 sequence (DNA): TGCAGCACCCATCAGGGGGTGAGGACAGATACGCAGTATTTT. The chain recombines TRBV29-1 with TRBJ2-3, with TRBD1 matching over 7 bases. With 8 bases clipped from V and 3 bases from J, the junction kept 11 bases outside the gene matches. The CDR3 is 14 amino acids. Germline V CDR1 and CDR2: SQVTM, ANQGSEA.

The chain is built from TRBV5-6 and TRBJ2-3; D is perhaps TRBD2 (5 bases). Trimming left V 0 bases short and J 2 bases short, with 13 bases between. The CDR3 totals 16 residues. Per the germline V gene, CDR1 is SGHDT and CDR2 is YYEEEE. The CDR3 bases are TGTGCCAGCAGCTTGGCTTTACTGGAGGACACAGATACGCAGTATTTT. Amino acids: CASSLALLEDTDTQYF.

The chain has TRBV6-2 or TRBV6-3 and TRBJ2-5; 9 bases line up with TRBD1. With V trimmed by 4 bases and J by 5 bases, 8 bases remained unmatched. The CDR3 length is 15 residues. CDR1 MNHEY and CDR2 SVGEGT come from the germline V gene. The CDR3 DNA is TGTGCCAGCAGTTTCACAGGGGGCCGGGCGGAGACCCAGTACTTC. Translating gives CASSFTGGRAETQYF.

The chain has TRBV3-1 (or the pseudogene TRBV3-2) and TRBJ2-2, with 8 bases matching TRBD2. The CDR3 length is 15 residues. Germline V lookup: CDR1 LGHDT, CDR2 YNNKEL (reference sequence). Trimming cost V 4 bases and J 2 bases; bases outside gene matches: 3. CDR3 amino acids: CASSPTSVNTGELFF. The DNA for the CDR3 is TGTGCCAGCAGCCCGACTAGCGTAAACACCGGGGAGCTGTTTTTT.

The genes are TRBV28 and TRBJ1-2, with a tentative D call TRBD1 (6 bases). V was trimmed by 6 bases and J by 3 bases, leaving 20 bases between them. This CDR3 contains 16 residues. Germline CDR1 reads MDHEN; CDR2 reads SYDVKM. The CDR3 sequence: CASRKTPGQSDYGYTF. The DNA for the CDR3 is TGTGCCAGCAGGAAAACCCCGGGACAATCGGACTATGGCTACACCTTC.

This chain links TRBV5-1 with TRBJ2-5; a weak D match, TRBD1 (5 bases). The CDR3 is 12 residues long. Germline V lookup: CDR1 SGHRS, CDR2 YFSETQ. The V end was cut by 5 bases, the J end by 4 bases, with 9 bases between. CDR3 nucleotide sequence: TGCGCCAGCAGTCGGACACTAGAGACCCAGTACTTC. Its protein is CASSRTLETQYF.

The chain uses TRBV11-1 and TRBJ1-1; no firm D call. This CDR3 spans 14 amino acids. V lost 5 bases, J lost 4 bases, and 14 bases lay in between. Germline CDR1 and CDR2: SGHAT and FQDESV (reference sequence). The CDR3 loop is CASSHLRASTEAFF. The CDR3 DNA is TGTGCCAGCAGCCACTTGAGGGCGAGCACTGAAGCTTTCTTT. The full variable domain, rest sourced from reference TRBV11-1 and TRBJ1-1, is EAEVAQSPRYKITEKSQAVAFWCDPISGHATLYWYRQILGQGPELLVQFQDESVVDDSQLPKDRFSAERLKGVDSTLKIQPAELGDSAMYLCASSHLRASTEAFFGQGTRLTVV.

V and J are TRBV6-5 and TRBJ1-5; no clear D. Trimming stripped 7 bases from V and 0 bases from J, with 7 bases between. Germline lookup yields CDR1 MNHEY and CDR2 SVGAGI. CDR3 size: 13 residues. As DNA, the CDR3 is TGTGCCAGCATGTGGAGTAGCAATCAGCCCCAGCATTTT. Amino acid sequence: CASMWSSNQPQHF.